This entry features one TCR beta chain sequence. This entry is derived from a study of blood T cell repertoires in COVID-19. Assay used: immunoSEQ multiplex PCR; TCRdb lists only in-frame clones, some missing. The table lists 70,000 or so clones, roughly 80% of them singletons, with 5.5% to 7.5% in the top ten. The sequence was obtained from a woman aged 55-69 years with acute or convalescent COVID-19. The sample taken for sequencing was peripheral blood.

CDR3 sequence: CASSIVRTGNSPLHF. The CDR3 DNA sequence: TGTGCCAGTAGTATAGTGAGGACAGGGAATTCACCCCTCCACTTT. The chain has TRBV19 and TRBJ1-6; 8 bases map to TRBD1. Unmatched junction bases numbered 3, after V lost 1 base and J lost 7 bases. The CDR3 sequence is 15 residues long. Germline CDR1 is LNHDA and CDR2 is SQIVND (reference sequence).